What follows are 4 T cell receptor beta chains derived from one specimen sequenced in a study of OX40 agonist ivuxolimab in advanced cancers. The data were produced by immunoSEQ multiplex PCR, yet TCRdb's version contains in-frame clones alone and is incomplete. The sample holds around 93,000 clones, approximately 87% seen once. Sequenced here: CD4+ or CD8+ T cells sorted from blood, sampled in a trial of the OX40 agonist ivuxolimab. All receptors derive from an adult with an advanced solid tumor such as melanoma, head and neck, liver or kidney cancer.

The chain uses TRBV5-1 and TRBJ2-3; 12 bases map to TRBD2. Germline lookup yields CDR1 SGHRS and CDR2 YFSETQ. The CDR3 contains 15 residues. V lost 2 bases, J lost 6 bases, and 4 bases stayed unmatched. CDR3 region: CASSFLAGGPDTQYF. CDR3 nucleotide sequence: TGCGCCAGCAGCTTCCTAGCGGGAGGGCCGGATACGCAGTATTTT. The full variable domain, rest sourced from reference TRBV5-1 and TRBJ2-3, is KAGVTQTPRYLIKTRGQQVTLSCSPISGHRSVSWYQQTPGQGLQFLFEYFSETQRNKGNFPGRFSGRQFSNSRSEMNVSTLELGDSALYLCASSFLAGGPDTQYFGPGTRLTVL.

The V and J genes are TRBV11-2 and TRBJ1-3; 7 bases are a match to TRBD1. There are 15 residues in the CDR3. Germline CDR1 and CDR2: SGHAT and FQNNGV. V was pared by 0 bases and J by 4 bases, with 3 bases of the junction left unmatched. CDR3 region: CASSLEQGFGNTIYF. CDR3 bases: TGTGCCAGCAGCTTAGAACAGGGGTTCGGAAACACCATATATTTT. Drawing the rest from reference TRBV11-2 and TRBJ1-3, the complete variable domain is EAGVAQSPRYKIIEKRQSVAFWCNPISGHATLYWYQQILGQGPKLLIQFQNNGVVDDSQLPKDRFSAERLKGVDSTLKIQPAKLEDSAVYLCASSLEQGFGNTIYFGEGSWLTVV.

The chain couples TRBV5-1 to TRBJ2-2, with 12 bases that match TRBD2. Germline CDR1 is SGHRS and CDR2 is YFSETQ. Trimming removed 4 bases from V and 5 bases from J; junction bases left unmatched: 3. This CDR3 spans 15 amino acids. The CDR3 sequence is CASSPSGRETGELFF. In DNA form, the CDR3 reads TGCGCCAGCAGCCCTAGCGGGAGGGAAACCGGGGAGCTGTTTTTT. Full variable domain (rest looked up from reference TRBV5-1 and TRBJ2-2): KAGVTQTPRYLIKTRGQQVTLSCSPISGHRSVSWYQQTPGQGLQFLFEYFSETQRNKGNFPGRFSGRQFSNSRSEMNVSTLELGDSALYLCASSPSGRETGELFFGEGSRLTVL.

In DNA form, the CDR3 reads TGTGCCAGCAGCTTAGCTACAGTTAATCAGCCCCAGCATTTT. Translated: CASSLATVNQPQHF. The chain couples TRBV11-1 to TRBJ1-5; D not certain. Trimming removed 0 bases from V and 4 bases from J, with 7 bases in between. Germline CDR1 SGHAT, CDR2 FQDESV (reference sequence). The CDR3 length is 14 residues.